Below are 19 T cell receptor beta chains sequenced from a single sample in a study of blood T cell repertoires in COVID-19. Data came from immunoSEQ multiplex PCR; TCRdb stores just in-frame clones and leaves some out. The table lists a few hundred thousand clones, 75% to 90% of them singletons. Material for sequencing was PBMCs or T cells enriched from blood (not recorded which). The source of these receptors is a woman between 45 and 65 years old who had recovered from COVID-19.

The genes are TRBV19 and TRBJ2-1, with D possibly being TRBD1 (6 bases). This CDR3 has 10 amino acids. V shed 7 bases and J shed 11 bases, with 9 bases lying between them. Germline loops: CDR1 LNHDA, CDR2 SQIVND (reference sequence). In nucleotides, the CDR3 is TGTGCCAGTACCGGGACAAAGCAGTTCTTC. It is translated as CASTGTKQFF.

The chain employs TRBV5-1 and TRBJ1-2; the match to TRBD1 covers 7 bases. Germline CDR1 reads SGHRS; CDR2 reads YFSETQ. V shed 4 bases, J shed 4 bases, and the junction held 13 bases outside the gene matches. CDR3 length: 16 amino acids. The CDR3 loop reads CASSQRTGRAPYGYTF. The DNA of the CDR3 is TGCGCCAGCAGCCAGAGGACAGGCAGAGCCCCCTATGGCTACACCTTC.

The chain uses TRBV11-3 and TRBJ2-1; TRBD1 matches at 7 bases. Looked up from germline, CDR1 is SGHNT and CDR2 is YENEEA. V shed 5 bases and J 0 bases; nucleotides not matched to a gene: 19. The CDR3 sequence is 20 residues long. The CDR3 sequence: CASSVGWIPRDSLSYNEQFF. Written as DNA, the CDR3 is TGTGCCAGCAGCGTCGGCTGGATCCCCCGGGACAGCCTCTCCTACAATGAGCAGTTCTTC.

The chain couples TRBV10-3 to TRBJ2-3, with D possibly being TRBD2 (5 bases). The V and J ends lost 6 bases and 6 bases respectively, with 10 bases between them. The CDR3 is 12 amino acids. Germline CDR1 ENHRY, CDR2 SYGVKD. In DNA, the CDR3 is TGTGCCATCAGGGGAGACGGGGATACGCAGTATTTT. Its protein product is CAIRGDGDTQYF.

The chain is built from TRBV5-4 and TRBJ1-5, with D possibly TRBD1 on 6 matching bases. There are 15 residues in the CDR3. From germline, CDR1 is SGHNT and CDR2 YYREEE (reference sequence). V gave up 4 bases and J gave up 2 bases, with 13 bases separating them. CDR3 residues: CASSLTGMGNQPQHF. The CDR3 DNA reads TGTGCCAGCAGCCTAACAGGGATGGGCAATCAGCCCCAGCATTTT.

Notes on this clone: In the same sample, other DNA sequences code for this CDR3. This chain uses TRBV18 with TRBJ2-1; 9 positions agree with TRBD2. With V trimmed by 3 bases and J by 0 bases, 3 bases remained unmatched. This CDR3 is 16 amino acids long. Germline V gives CDR1 KGHSH, CDR2 LQKENI. The CDR3 DNA reads TGTGCCAGCTCACCTCTAGCGGGGAGCTCCTACAATGAGCAGTTCTTC. This encodes CASSPLAGSSYNEQFF.

The genes are TRBV4-1 and TRBJ2-1; D call uncertain. The CDR3 sequence is 13 residues long. V was trimmed by 3 bases and J by 2 bases, leaving 5 bases between them. Germline V gene lookup returns CDR1 MGHRA and CDR2 YSYEKL. In DNA, the CDR3 is TGCGCCAGCAGCCAGGGCCCCTACAATGAGCAGTTCTTC. Protein: CASSQGPYNEQFF.

V gene TRBV18 combines with J gene TRBJ1-1, with D perhaps matching TRBD1 (5 bases). V was shortened by 3 bases and J by 1 base, with 21 bases between the two germline ends. Germline V gives CDR1 KGHSH, CDR2 LQKENI. The CDR3 sequence is 18 residues long. CDR3 nucleotide sequence: TGTGCCAGCTCACCGATTCTCCCCTCCGGGGGGTGGAACACTGAAGCTTTCTTT. It translates to CASSPILPSGGWNTEAFF.

In DNA form, the CDR3 reads TGTGCCAGCAGCTTGAGCGGGAGCTCCTACAATGAGCAGTTCTTC. Translating it yields CASSLSGSSYNEQFF. The gene calls are TRBV7-9 and TRBJ2-1, with 8 positions matching TRBD2. Trimming cost V 3 bases and J 0 bases; bases outside gene matches: 1. Looked up from germline, CDR1 is SEHNR and CDR2 is FQNEAQ (reference sequence). The CDR3 length is 15 residues. Variable domain in full (rest from reference TRBV7-9 and TRBJ2-1): DTGVSQNPRHKITKRGQNVTFRCDPISEHNRLYWYRQTLGQGPEFLTYFQNEAQLEKSRLLSDRFSAERPKGSFSTLEIQRTEQGDSAMYLCASSLSGSSYNEQFFGPGTRLTVL.

The table lists this clone with a count of one. The chain uses TRBV4-2 and TRBJ1-5; D possibly corresponds to TRBD1 (5 bases). Trimming removed 0 bases from V and 7 bases from J, with 16 bases in between. CDR3 length: 16 residues. Germline values: CDR1 LGHNA, CDR2 YNFKEQ. CDR3 protein: CASSQDMTVGSQPQHF. The DNA of the CDR3 is TGTGCCAGCAGCCAAGATATGACAGTCGGGAGCCAGCCCCAGCATTTT.

This clone was seen more than once but under ten times. The chain couples TRBV9 to TRBJ1-5; tentative D call: TRBD1 (5 bases). V shed 4 bases and J shed 1 base, with 15 bases lying between them. Germline V lookup: CDR1 SGDLS, CDR2 YYNGEE. This CDR3 comprises 16 residues. CDR3 nucleotides: TGTGCCAGCAGCACCCTTCGGGGGGTAAGCAATCAGCCCCAGCATTTT. Its translation: CASSTLRGVSNQPQHF.

The chain uses TRBV3-1 (or the pseudogene TRBV3-2) and TRBJ1-1; no clear D gene. Deletions cut 1 base from V and 1 base from J, with 7 bases between. Germline loops: CDR1 LGHDT, CDR2 YNNKEL (reference sequence). This CDR3 contains 14 residues. The CDR3 sequence is CASSQAGENTEAFF. CDR3 sequence (DNA): TGTGCCAGCAGCCAAGCCGGGGAGAACACTGAAGCTTTCTTT.

The chain couples TRBV5-6 to TRBJ2-5; 10 bases are shared with TRBD2. V gave up 3 bases and J gave up 5 bases; unmatched junction bases: 10. The V gene's germline CDR1 is SGHDT and CDR2 YYEEEE. This CDR3 is 16 amino acids long. The CDR3 loop is CASSWSGRAGGETQYF. CDR3 bases: TGTGCCAGCAGCTGGAGCGGGAGGGCCGGAGGGGAGACCCAGTACTTC.

V gene TRBV7-3 combines with J gene TRBJ2-7; no clear D gene. There are 16 residues in the CDR3. Between the trimmed V and J ends, which lost 0 bases and 6 bases, there was a span of 18 bases. Germline CDR1 SGHTA, CDR2 FQGTGA. Here the CDR3 reads CASSLTPIRPSLEQYF. In nucleotides, the CDR3 is TGTGCCAGCAGCTTAACGCCTATACGTCCCTCTCTCGAGCAGTACTTC. Variable domain in full (rest from reference TRBV7-3 and TRBJ2-7): GAGVSQTPSNKVTEKGKYVELRCDPISGHTALYWYRQSLGQGPEFLIYFQGTGAADDSGLPNDRFFAVRPEGSVSTLKIQRTERGDSAVYLCASSLTPIRPSLEQYFGPGTRLTVT.

The chain couples TRBV28 to TRBJ1-1, with a weak D call TRBD1 (6 bases). Germline V gives CDR1 MDHEN, CDR2 SYDVKM. Trimming shortened V by 6 bases and J by 0 bases, and 11 bases separated the two germline ends. The CDR3 is 14 amino acids. This CDR3 reads CASRAGTLNTEAFF. The CDR3 coding sequence is TGTGCCAGCAGAGCCGGGACACTGAACACTGAAGCTTTCTTT.

In DNA, the CDR3 is TGTGCCAGCAGCCTTTACGCAGGGCAGGCCGAGCAGTACTTC. This encodes CASSLYAGQAEQYF. J is TRBJ2-7 and V is TRBV7-3; D perhaps matches TRBD1 (5 bases). This CDR3 has 14 amino acids. Germline CDR1 is SGHTA and CDR2 is FQGTGA. The V and J ends lost 5 bases and 6 bases respectively, with 17 bases between them. Filled out from reference TRBV7-3 and TRBJ2-7, the complete variable domain reads GAGVSQTPSNKVTEKGKYVELRCDPISGHTALYWYRQSLGQGPEFLIYFQGTGAADDSGLPNDRFFAVRPEGSVSTLKIQRTERGDSAVYLCASSLYAGQAEQYFGPGTRLTVT.

The chain is built from TRBV12-3 or TRBV12-4 and TRBJ1-2; D remains ambiguous. The CDR3 length is 12 residues. The germline V and J ends were trimmed by 7 bases and 7 bases, with 13 bases remaining between them. The CDR3: CASTRAEGGYTF. CDR3 sequence (DNA): TGTGCCAGCACTCGGGCCGAGGGTGGCTACACCTTC.

The chain combines TRBV7-9 with TRBJ1-1, with TRBD1 matching over 7 bases. The CDR3 totals 16 residues. The ends lost 4 bases at V and 0 bases at J; junction bases unmatched: 8. Germline V lookup: CDR1 SEHNR, CDR2 FQNEAQ (reference sequence). For the CDR3, the DNA is TGTGCCAGCAGCTCCCCCGAGGGACAGATGAACACTGAAGCTTTCTTT. As protein: CASSSPEGQMNTEAFF.

The chain links TRBV12-3 or TRBV12-4 to TRBJ2-5; D is perhaps TRBD1 (5 bases). Trimming removed 5 bases at V and 5 bases at J, with 12 bases between. This CDR3 comprises 13 residues. The CDR3 DNA reads as TGTGCCAGCAGTCGCGGACACGGGGAGACCCAGTACTTC. Translated: CASSRGHGETQYF.